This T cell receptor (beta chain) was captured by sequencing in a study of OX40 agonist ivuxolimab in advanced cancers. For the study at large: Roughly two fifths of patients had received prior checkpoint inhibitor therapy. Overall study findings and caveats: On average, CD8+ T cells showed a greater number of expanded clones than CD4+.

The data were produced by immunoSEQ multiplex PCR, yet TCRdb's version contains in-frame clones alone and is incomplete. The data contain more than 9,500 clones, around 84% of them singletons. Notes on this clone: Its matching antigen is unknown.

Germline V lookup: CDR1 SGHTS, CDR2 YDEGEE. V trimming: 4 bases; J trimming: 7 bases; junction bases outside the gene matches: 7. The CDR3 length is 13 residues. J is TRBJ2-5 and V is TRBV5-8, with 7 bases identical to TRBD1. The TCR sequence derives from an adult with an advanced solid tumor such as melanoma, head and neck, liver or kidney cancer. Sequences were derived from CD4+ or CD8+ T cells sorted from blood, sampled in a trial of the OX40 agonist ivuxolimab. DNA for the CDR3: TGTGCCAGCAGCCAGGGACAGCCCGGGACCCAGTACTTC. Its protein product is CASSQGQPGTQYF.